This TCR beta chain was retrieved from a study of CD8 T cells in ankylosing spondylitis. Study-level findings and limits: Clones linked to disease were reported to show significant enrichment in matched ankylosing spondylitis synovial fluid. Seemingly characteristic of ankylosing spondylitis blood was a TCR beta motif consisting of fewer than 10 highly homologous variants.

TCRdb analysed the 5' RACE reads with MiXCR anew, one entry per CDR3 protein. This table holds 300,000 to 400,000 distinct CDR3 sequences, 20% found once. Remarks on this clonotype: Antigen specificity is unknown.

This clonotype originated in a male donor with ankylosing spondylitis or in good health (not recorded which). The material sequenced was blood, either unsorted or a sorted T cell fraction (not recorded which).

CDR3 nucleotide sequence: TGTGCCAGCAGTTTAGCTGAAGCGGGGTCGCAGTATTTT. Residues: CASSLAEAGSQYF. J is TRBJ2-3 and V is TRBV12-3 or TRBV12-4, with 7 bases lining up with TRBD2. The V segment lost 0 bases and the J segment 10 bases; nucleotides outside the gene matches: 4. The CDR3 length is 13 residues.